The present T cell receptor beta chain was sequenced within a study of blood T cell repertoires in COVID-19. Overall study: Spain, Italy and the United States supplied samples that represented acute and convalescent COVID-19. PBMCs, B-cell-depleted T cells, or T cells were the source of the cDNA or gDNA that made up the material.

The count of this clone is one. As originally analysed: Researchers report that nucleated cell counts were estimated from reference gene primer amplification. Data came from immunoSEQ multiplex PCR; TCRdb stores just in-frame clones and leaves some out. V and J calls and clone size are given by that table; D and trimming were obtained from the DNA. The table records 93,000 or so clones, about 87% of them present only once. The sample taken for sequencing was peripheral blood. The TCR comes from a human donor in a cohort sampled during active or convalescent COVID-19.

CDR3 bases: TGTGCCAGCAGCTTCCAACAGGGCACTGAAGCTTTCTTT. This encodes CASSFQQGTEAFF. The gene calls are TRBV7-9 and TRBJ1-1; tentative D call: TRBD1 (6 bases). The CDR3 length is 13 residues. Germline V gene lookup returns CDR1 SEHNR and CDR2 FQNEAQ (reference sequence). The germline V and J ends were trimmed by 3 bases and 4 bases, with 9 bases remaining between them.